This T cell receptor (beta chain) was recorded in a study of cytomegalovirus exposure and HLA in healthy donors. Study-wide background: Among the roughly 400 genotyped donors, 65% to 85% were placed in the Caucasian-associated ancestry cluster. Overall study results and limits: TCR beta chains associated with HLA were, in a later analysis, more clonally expanded than equally common others.

Losses at the gene ends were 4 bases for V and 1 base for J; bases not matched to a gene: 9. CDR1 is ENHRY and CDR2 is SYGVKD in the germline V gene. The CDR3 length is 16 residues. Comment on this clone: What it recognizes is unknown.

The study ran its PCR with 60 Vbeta and 13 Jbeta primers. Profiled with immunoSEQ multiplex PCR; TCRdb holds only in-frame clones, not every one. The sample has approximately 140,000 clones; about three fifths are singletons. This chain links TRBV10-3 with TRBJ2-7; TRBD2 aligns across 8 bases. The sample was PBMCs. The source of this sequence is a woman aged 55-70 years in good health and CMV-seropositive. The CDR3 loop reads CAISGGSGMVSYEQYF. The CDR3 DNA follows: TGTGCCATCAGTGGAGGTAGCGGGATGGTGTCCTACGAGCAGTACTTC.